This TCR beta chain was recovered during a study of chemoradiotherapy in HPV16-positive cancers. Data came from immunoSEQ multiplex PCR; TCRdb stores just in-frame clones and leaves some out. The table shows approximately 1,500 clones, with about 76% occurring only once. Germline V lookup: CDR1 SGHNT, CDR2 YYREEE (reference sequence). V lost 5 bases, J lost 5 bases, and 19 bases lay in between. The CDR3 runs to 15 residues. The TCR was taken from a human donor with HPV-associated anogenital cancer. Here the sequenced sample was tumor tissue, taken from a patient who underwent chemoradiotherapy. The chain links TRBV5-4 to TRBJ2-5; tentatively, D is TRBD2 (5 bases). The CDR3 loop is CASSSPDSDPETQYF. CDR3 in DNA: TGTGCCAGCAGTTCTCCGGACTCCGATCCGGAGACCCAGTACTTC.